Listed below are T cell receptor beta chains from one sample, sequenced in a study of T cell responses to AZD1222 COVID-19 vaccine. Profiled with immunoSEQ multiplex PCR; TCRdb holds only in-frame clones, not every one. The sample records 85,000 to 90,000 clones, approximately 89% being singletons. The specimen comprised peripheral blood, sampled 28 days after the second AZD1222 dose. The source of these receptors is an adult who received the AZD1222 COVID-19 vaccine. The CDR3 runs from the conserved cysteine through the conserved F or W. Each record gives: J gene, V gene, CDR3 protein.

j_gene: TRBJ1-5; v_gene: TRBV6-5; CDR3aa: CASSTGQLYQPQHF
j_gene: TRBJ1-5; v_gene: TRBV27; CDR3aa: CASSFQGELNQPQHF
j_gene: TRBJ2-7; v_gene: TRBV18; CDR3aa: CASSPSRGLTYEQYF
j_gene: TRBJ2-3; v_gene: TRBV5-4; CDR3aa: CASSAPVMGQGTDTQYF
j_gene: TRBJ2-7; v_gene: TRBV29-1; CDR3aa: CSVGRGSYEQYF
j_gene: TRBJ1-3; v_gene: TRBV4-2; CDR3aa: CASSQDLKGDRGRNTIYF
j_gene: TRBJ1-2; v_gene: TRBV9; CDR3aa: CAKELLGTGAGYTF
j_gene: TRBJ1-3; v_gene: TRBV28; CDR3aa: CASLGVSSGNTIYF
j_gene: TRBJ1-2; v_gene: TRBV11-1; CDR3aa: CASSTGQDNYGYTF
j_gene: TRBJ2-5; v_gene: TRBV4-1; CDR3aa: CASSQRETQYF
j_gene: TRBJ2-7; v_gene: TRBV9; CDR3aa: CASSAGGGGYEQYF
j_gene: TRBJ1-2; v_gene: TRBV7-9; CDR3aa: CASSLVYLRGASAYGYTF
j_gene: TRBJ2-5; v_gene: TRBV5-4; CDR3aa: CASRRQGGGEETQYF
j_gene: TRBJ2-1; v_gene: TRBV6-1; CDR3aa: CASSEAWTGLYNEQFF
j_gene: TRBJ1-2; v_gene: TRBV28; CDR3aa: CASSITGFRAGYTF
j_gene: TRBJ1-6; v_gene: TRBV7-8; CDR3aa: CASSLAGYNSPLHF
j_gene: TRBJ2-3; v_gene: TRBV4-2; CDR3aa: CASSKAGWEDTQYF
j_gene: TRBJ1-5; v_gene: TRBV10-3; CDR3aa: CAISSTDPNQPQHF
j_gene: TRBJ2-5; v_gene: TRBV3-1/TRBV3-2; CDR3aa: CASSHLAGGQETQYF
j_gene: TRBJ1-6; v_gene: TRBV19; CDR3aa: CANTGELNNSPLHF
j_gene: TRBJ1-1; v_gene: TRBV6-2/TRBV6-3; CDR3aa: CASSYVGSTEAFF
j_gene: TRBJ1-3; v_gene: TRBV21-1; CDR3aa: CASSNAPGQALSGNTIYF
j_gene: TRBJ2-6; v_gene: TRBV7-9; CDR3aa: CASSLRIQEPYSGANVLTF
j_gene: TRBJ1-5; v_gene: TRBV6-1; CDR3aa: CASSEGNQPQHF
j_gene: TRBJ2-2; v_gene: TRBV11-1; CDR3aa: CASRPGGAGTGELFF
j_gene: TRBJ2-7; v_gene: TRBV11-2; CDR3aa: CASSLGGRYYEQYF
j_gene: TRBJ2-3; v_gene: TRBV20-1; CDR3aa: CSASSDSYTDTQYF
j_gene: TRBJ1-1; v_gene: TRBV5-1; CDR3aa: CASSWGTEMGEAFF
j_gene: TRBJ1-4; v_gene: TRBV18; CDR3aa: CASSLRQGTTNEKLFF
j_gene: TRBJ1-5; v_gene: TRBV6-5; CDR3aa: CASSYSGQGAGAQHF